Presented here are 19 T cell receptor beta chains from one specimen sequenced in a study of identical twins. A single record per CDR3 protein comes from TCRdb applying MiXCR to the 5' RACE reads. Of about 890,000 distinct CDR3 sequences in the sample, around 12% were seen once. The same sample was also used in a study of yellow fever vaccine responses in identical twins.

The sample comprised PBMCs. The receptors shown here come from a woman between 18 and 29 years old in good health.

This clonotype was seen at least ten times. This chain connects TRBV12-3 or TRBV12-4 to TRBJ1-6; possibly TRBD1 for D (6 bases). This CDR3 contains 14 residues. With 5 bases removed from V and 3 bases from J, the gap between germline ends came to 8 bases. The CDR3 here is CASSMDSYNSPLHF. The CDR3 DNA follows: TGTGCCAGCAGTATGGACAGCTATAATTCACCCCTCCACTTT.

Only a few counts were recorded for this clonotype. J is TRBJ2-1 and V is TRBV19; D possibly uses TRBD1 or TRBD2 (5 bases each). The CDR3 length is 14 residues. Trimming stripped 7 bases from V and 0 bases from J, with 10 bases between. Looked up from germline, CDR1 is LNHDA and CDR2 is SQIVND (reference sequence). CDR3 in DNA: TGTGCCAGTAAAGAGGGGCGCTCCTACAATGAGCAGTTCTTC. It yields the protein CASKEGRSYNEQFF. Full variable domain (outside the CDR3, taken from reference TRBV19 and TRBJ2-1): DGGITQSPKYLFRKEGQNVTLSCEQNLNHDAMYWYRQDPGQGLRLIYYSQIVNDFQKGDIAEGYSVSREKKESFPLTVTSAQKNPTAFYLCASKEGRSYNEQFFGPGTRLTVL.

The chain couples TRBV7-9 to TRBJ1-1; D is undetermined. Germline CDR1 is SEHNR and CDR2 is FQNEAQ (reference sequence). Trimming took 5 bases from V and 5 from J, leaving 15 bases between them. This CDR3 has 14 amino acids. This CDR3 is CASSTPGMGTEAFF. CDR3 coding DNA: TGTGCCAGCAGCACCCCCGGGATGGGGACTGAAGCTTTCTTT.

This clonotype was seen a handful of times. This rearrangement joins TRBV12-3 or TRBV12-4 to TRBJ1-2; maybe TRBD1 (5 bases). Trimming removed 5 bases at V and 3 bases at J, with 10 bases between. The CDR3 has 13 residues. CDR3 DNA: TGTGCCAGCAGTCTCAGGGTTGACTATGGCTACACCTTC. This gives the protein CASSLRVDYGYTF.

This clonotype has ten or more counts. V is TRBV9 and J is TRBJ2-1, with D possibly TRBD2 on 6 matching bases. The CDR3 has 14 amino acids. The V end lost 5 bases, the J end lost 15 bases, and 24 bases lay between the germline ends. The germline gives CDR1 SGDLS, CDR2 YYNGEE. CDR3 sequence reads: CASSETGTGELGFF. CDR3 DNA: TGTGCCAGCAGTGAAACGGGGACTGGCGAACTAGGGTTCTTC.

This clonotype was counted between two and nine times. CDR3 amino acids: CASSRNPGSSYEQYF. In DNA form, the CDR3 reads TGTGCCAGCTCACGAAACCCCGGGAGTTCCTACGAGCAGTACTTC. The chain joins TRBV6-1 to TRBJ2-7; D might be TRBD2 (6 bases). The V gene lost 8 bases and the J gene lost 1 base, with 18 bases spanning the gap. The CDR3 consists of 15 residues. The germline CDR1 and CDR2 sequences are MNHNS and SASEGT.

This clonotype was recorded many times. This chain links TRBV29-1 with TRBJ1-2; D is ambiguous. V was pared by 3 bases and J by 6 bases, with 11 bases between. CDR3 length equals 12 residues. Germline CDR1 is SQVTM and CDR2 is ANQGSEA. Here the CDR3 reads CSVDRGEDGYTF. The CDR3 nucleotides are TGCAGCGTTGATCGGGGAGAGGATGGCTACACCTTC. Supplemented by reference TRBV29-1 and TRBJ1-2, the full variable domain reads SAVISQKPSRDICQRGTSLTIQCQVDSQVTMMFWYRQQPGQSLTLIATANQGSEATYESGFVIDKFPISRPNLTFSTLTVSNMSPEDSSIYLCSVDRGEDGYTFGSGTRLTVV.

This clonotype was found a few times. The chain links TRBV6-1 to TRBJ1-1; no clear D. With 0 bases removed from V and 2 bases from J, the gap between germline ends came to 10 bases. The CDR3 consists of 15 residues. In germline, CDR1 is MNHNS, CDR2 SASEGT. CDR3 bases: TGTGCCAGCAGTGAAGCGGTGGCGGTAAACACTGAAGCTTTCTTT. It translates to CASSEAVAVNTEAFF.

This clonotype was counted only a few times. The chain carries TRBV15 and TRBJ2-5, with a weak D call TRBD2 (6 bases). The CDR3 is 16 amino acids. The V gene lost 0 bases and the J gene lost 2 bases, with 13 bases spanning the gap. CDR1 and CDR2 (germline): LNHNV, YYDKDF (reference sequence). This CDR3 reads CATSRERGNTQETQYF. The CDR3 nucleotides read TGTGCCACCAGCAGAGAACGGGGGAACACACAAGAGACCCAGTACTTC.

This clonotype came up a few times. The gene calls are TRBV7-2 and TRBJ2-3; 7 nucleotides agree with TRBD2. The CDR3 is 18 residues long. Unmatched junction bases numbered 10, after V lost 0 bases and J lost 1 base. The germline CDR1 and CDR2 sequences are SGHTA and FQGNSA. The CDR3 reads CASSLAGGYPSGTDTQYF. CDR3 in DNA: TGTGCCAGCAGCTTAGCGGGGGGGTACCCTAGTGGCACAGATACGCAGTATTTT.

This clonotype was counted between two and nine times. The chain recombines TRBV7-7 with TRBJ2-3; D remains ambiguous. The germline CDR1 and CDR2 sequences are SSHAT and FNYEAQ (reference sequence). CDR3 size: 15 residues. V lost 1 base and J lost 2, with 10 bases in between. Here the CDR3 reads CASSLGPGNTDTQYF. Here the CDR3 DNA reads TGTGCCAGCAGCTTAGGTCCTGGCAACACAGATACGCAGTATTTT.

This clonotype was recorded a few times. The chain has TRBV20-1 and TRBJ2-7; 10 positions agree with TRBD2. The CDR3 runs to 18 residues. The V and J ends lost 2 bases and 1 base, in that order; junction bases with no gene match: 14. Germline CDR1 DFQATT, CDR2 SNEGSKA (reference sequence). The CDR3 spells CSARSPTGTSGASYEQYV. CDR3 sequence (DNA): TGCAGTGCTAGATCCCCGACGGGCACTAGCGGGGCTTCCTACGAGCAGTACGTC.

The rearrangement joins TRBV10-2 to TRBJ2-7, with a weak D call TRBD1 (5 bases). This CDR3 spans 13 amino acids. V lost 6 bases to trimming and J lost 6 bases, with 15 bases between them. Germline V gene data show CDR1 as WSHSY and CDR2 as SAAADI. In DNA form, the CDR3 reads TGCGCCAGCAGGATGAACCAGGGTAGCGAGCAGTACTTC. Translation gives CASRMNQGSEQYF.

The rearrangement links TRBV6-5 to TRBJ1-1, with 7 bases lining up with TRBD1. CDR1 is MNHEY, CDR2 SVGAGI, per germline. The J segment lost 3 bases and the V segment lost 2 bases, leaving 9 bases of the junction unmatched. The CDR3 consists of 16 residues. The CDR3 protein is CASSYDPRGTDTEAFF. The CDR3 DNA sequence: TGTGCCAGCAGTTACGATCCCAGGGGGACCGACACTGAAGCTTTCTTT.

The chain's CDR3 is CASSSFPGLAGDTQYF. The CDR3 region has the DNA TGTGCCAGCAGTTCTTTCCCGGGACTAGCGGGAGATACGCAGTATTTT. V gene TRBV27 combines with J gene TRBJ2-3; 12 positions agree with TRBD2. Germline V gene sequence: CDR1 MNHEY, CDR2 SMNVEV (reference sequence). The CDR3 is 16 residues long. J was trimmed by 5 bases and V by 4 bases; bases with no gene match: 7.

This clonotype turned up a few times. This chain links TRBV9 with TRBJ2-5; 7 bases are a match to TRBD2. The CDR3 runs 16 residues. Germline V CDR1 and CDR2: SGDLS, YYNGEE. The J segment lost 7 bases and the V segment lost 5 bases, leaving 17 bases of the junction unmatched. The CDR3 is CASRGGPSEPQRTQYF. CDR3 nucleotide sequence: TGTGCCAGCAGGGGAGGGCCATCAGAGCCTCAGCGGACCCAGTACTTC.

This clonotype was seen a few times. The rearrangement joins TRBV18 to TRBJ2-4; a possible D gene is TRBD1 (6 bases). Trimming took 1 base from V and 1 from J, leaving 14 bases between them. Germline V gene sequence: CDR1 KGHSH, CDR2 LQKENI. The CDR3 runs 17 residues. The CDR3 DNA is TGTGCCAGCTCACCACTCTCACAAACAGGGGCCAAAAACATTCAGTACTTC. It codes for CASSPLSQTGAKNIQYF. Filled out from reference TRBV18 and TRBJ2-4, the complete variable domain reads NAGVMQNPRHLVRRRGQEARLRCSPMKGHSHVYWYRQLPEEGLKFMVYLQKENIIDESGMPKERFSAEFPKEGPSILRIQQVVRGDSAAYFCASSPLSQTGAKNIQYFGAGTRLSVL.

This clonotype was seen a few times. The chain is built from TRBV4-1 and TRBJ1-4; tentatively, D is TRBD1 (5 bases). The CDR3 has 15 amino acids. The germline CDR1 and CDR2 sequences are MGHRA and YSYEKL. The V and J ends lost 4 bases and 8 bases respectively, with 17 bases between them. DNA for the CDR3: TGCGCCAGCAGCCGGAGGGAGGGGACCAGCGAAAAACTGTTTTTT. Protein product: CASSRREGTSEKLFF.

A few counts support this clonotype. The chain employs TRBV7-2 and TRBJ2-1; 10 nucleotides align to TRBD2. Per the germline V gene, CDR1 is SGHTA and CDR2 is FQGNSA. There are 14 residues in the CDR3. V was clipped by 4 bases and J by 8 bases; unmatched bases: 5. The CDR3 sequence: CASSSYGTSDEQFF. CDR3 DNA sequence: TGTGCCAGCAGCTCATACGGGACTAGCGATGAGCAGTTCTTC.